The text below deals with one T cell receptor beta chain. It has no known antigen specificity. Base quality data are lacking; no much larger clone is found one base away. The CDR3 has 12 amino acids, counting the end cysteine and phenylalanine. Only the CDR3 DNA is retained, 36 bases long and in frame from the first base. Per the germline V gene, KGHSH is the CDR1 and LQKENI is the CDR2. The junction shows trimming of 3 bases on V and 6 bases on J, plus 8 bases between the germline ends. This record comes from a study of blood T cell repertoires in COVID-19 (dated by TCRdb to about 2020). A note on the overall study: Samples from collaborators originated in the United States, Italy and Spain and spanned both the acute and convalescent phases of COVID-19. The material from the prospective study consisted of cDNA or gDNA derived from T cells, B-cell-depleted T cells, or PBMCs. Subjects who had been exposed to COVID-19, were actively infected with it, or had recovered from it provided the deeply sampled blood TCRbeta repertoires that made up the dataset. The repertoires were released in a freely available public database intended as a resource for research on the immune response to SARS-CoV-2. The samples were drawn from two sources: the first 160 participants of the ongoing ImmuneRACE study, and 1,254 subjects contributed by 6 global collaborators. Nearly every sample came with metadata listing a de-identified subject ID, COVID-19 status, age in years and sex. HLA class I and class II types, where available, came from metadata supplied by the sample provider rather than from assay-based typing.

General conclusions and limits of the study: The amount of clinical and demographic metadata varied by source and participant and was provided uncurated.

TCRbeta CDR3 regions were amplified from genomic DNA using the immunoSEQ Assay, a bias-controlled multiplex PCR. The authors processed their data as follows. The number of nucleated cells in each sample was estimated from the amplification of reference gene primers within the assay. To quantify the absolute abundance of each unique TCRbeta CDR3 rearrangement, sequence reads were collapsed and filtered. Productive Simpson clonality was computed per sample as the square root of Simpson's diversity index over productive rearrangements. Entries here come from immuneACCESS through TCRdb and include only in-frame sequences with V and J called. Some clones fail to appear in such tables; in the studies checked, an unresolved V gene covers under half of the shortfall, and the cause of the remainder is unknown. From that table come the V and J calls and clone size; the DNA was used to work out D and trimming. The sample table holds 250,000 or so clones, of which around nine tenths were seen once. The top ten constitute just under 9% of the sample.

Collaborating institutions collected whole blood in K2EDTA tubes following their own protocols. For TCRbeta analysis, collaborators shipped samples in one of three forms: frozen whole blood, isolated PBMCs, or DNA extracted from either of those sample types. The clonotype was recovered from a middle-aged man with active or convalescent COVID-19. Sequencing used peripheral blood. The chain couples TRBV18 to TRBJ1-1; the D gene lacks a confident call. The nucleotide sequence reads as follows: TGTGCCAGCTCACCCGACGAGGCTGAAGCTTTCTTT. It specifies CASSPDEAEAFF.